This T cell receptor beta chain was recovered during a study of shared clonotypes between healthy human individuals (dated by TCRdb to the early 2020s). Study-wide context: The cohort comprised two women and three men aged 18 to 49 years. For each donor, CD4 naive and CD4 memory were each given three plates, CD8 naive was given two plates, and CD8 memory was given one plate. To estimate repertoire size and how much clonotype sharing occurs between individuals, the study deeply sequenced the blood TCR repertoires of 5 or 6 healthy adults. To increase sequencing depth and limit assay-specific biases, different laboratories used diverse techniques to prepare libraries and sequence TCR repertoires. Leukapheresis yielded between about 0.85 and 10 billion PBMCs per donor. What the work shows at the level of the full study, not this receptor alone: Pairwise subsampling led to the expectation that sequencing depth would affect the degree of clonotype sharing among donors. Estimated clonotype richness was generally larger for naive than for memory subsets. The small number of donors limited the genetic and exposure-history diversity represented. Compared with non-shared clonotypes, the clonotypes found in all four sorted-subset donors had higher generation probabilities. Rarefaction of sorted-subset datasets indicated incomplete sequencing despite the large sequencing depth. Sharing across a handful of donors was observed for approximately 5% of naive CD4, about 4% of naive CD8, roughly 2.3% of memory CD4, and roughly 0.4% of memory CD8 clonotypes. Sampling was restricted to blood, and TCR repertoires in tissue are likely to differ from TCR repertoires in blood.

TCR CDR3 regions were amplified from genomic DNA by multiplex PCR using the deep immunoSEQ assay. Extracted genomic DNA from each cell subset was spread evenly across all wells of several immunoSEQ 96-well plates, with each plate serving as a replicate. For sorted subsets, around 200 ng genomic DNA, equal to tens of thousands of T cell genomes, was loaded into each replicate PCR. The purified libraries were quantified using a Qubit 3.0 fluorometer, sized with a Bioanalyzer 2100, and then quantified again using the KAPA Library Quantification kit. Each immunoSEQ 96-well plate was sequenced on its own single-read 150-cycle Illumina NextSeq 550 flow cell. The authors' pipeline ran thus. Because only junctional sequences without quality scores were contained in the immunoSEQ output, filtering matching that applied to full-length reads could not be performed. To assign V/J genes and CDR3, sequences were annotated using PyIR, a Python wrapper for IgBLAST v1.9, with IMGT germline references. Any read was removed if the V/J assignment was weak (E-value above 1e-6), the CDR3 was missing, or the read contained stop codons, out-of-frame junctions, or ambiguous translated residues. V3J clonotypes were defined as sequences sharing an identical inferred V gene, J gene, and CDR3 amino acid sequence. Percentage overlap between repertoires was computed as shared unique clonotypes divided by the size of the smaller repertoire. Richness of each repertoire was evaluated using RTK rarefaction, the Chao1 estimator, and Recon v2.1 estimates of unobserved clonotypes. Generation probabilities for all TCRbeta clonotypes obtained by the gDNA method from a few donors were computed using OLGA. In TCRdb, the immuneACCESS table is reduced to in-frame sequences with V and J assigned. These tables do not hold every clone; where another copy was compared, an unresolved V gene accounts for under half, and the others remain unexplained. The V and J calls and the clone size are those of that table, but D and trimming were determined from the DNA. This sample lists about 700,000 clones; 92% were detected once. Nearly 25% of the sample is held by the ten biggest clonotypes.

As for this clone: Its antigen is unknown. No base-level quality is on record; no much larger clone is a single base apart.

CD8 naive samples were CD45RO-negative cells positively selected for CCR7, giving a CD45RA+CCR7+ population that excluded TemRA cells. The donors were healthy, HIV-negative adults who had no recently reported acute infections or vaccinations. Every donor was a Caucasian adult living in Nashville, Tennessee, USA. Blood was obtained by leukapheresis, after which PBMCs were separated by Ficoll-Histopaque density gradient centrifugation and cryopreserved in liquid nitrogen vapor phase. Analytical flow cytometry was used to check the purity and quantity of every magnetically sorted T cell population. Each sorted fraction had its genomic DNA isolated and then quantified by UV absorbance on a Nanodrop 2000c. V is shortened by 3 bases, J by 2 bases, and the region joining them spans 10 bases. CDR3 length: 15 amino acids, cysteine to phenylalanine. The sequence is cut down to CDR3 DNA, 45 bases in frame from base 1. CDR1 MNHEY and CDR2 SMNVEV were looked up in the germline V gene (reference sequence).

This TCR came from a young man in good health. Sequencing was performed on naive CD8+ T cells sorted from blood. This specimen's cell subset or site label, per the study, means: CD45RA+CCR7+. This sequence uses TRBV27 and TRBJ1-4; no D gene call is confident. DNA sequence: TGTGCCAGCAGTTTGAGTCGTTATACTAATGAAAAACTGTTTTTT. The encoded protein is CASSLSRYTNEKLFF.